Presented here are 10 T cell receptor beta chains from one specimen sequenced in a study of blood T cell repertoires in COVID-19. TCRdb's copy holds only in-frame clones and misses some; the assay was immunoSEQ multiplex PCR. The profile covers approximately 84,000 clones, with about 80% appearing a single time and 15% to 20% taken by the ten largest. The specimen sequenced was peripheral blood. The receptor set was obtained from a human donor in a cohort sampled during active COVID-19.

The chain combines TRBV5-1 with TRBJ1-3; D call uncertain. Germline-derived CDR1 and CDR2 are SGHRS and YFSETQ. The CDR3 runs to 15 residues. The ends were cut back, 2 bases at V and 0 bases at J, with 9 bases in the middle. The CDR3 nucleotides read TGCGCCAGCAGCTTAGGAGGGCTCTCTGGAAACACCATATATTTT. Protein: CASSLGGLSGNTIYF.

This chain uses TRBV6-5 with TRBJ2-1; 8 bases agree with TRBD2. CDR3 length equals 15 residues. V lost 8 bases to trimming and J lost 1 base; unmatched junction nucleotides: 7. Per the germline V gene, CDR1 is MNHEY and CDR2 is SVGAGI. This CDR3 reads CASARAGGSYNEQFF. The CDR3 bases are TGTGCCAGCGCTAGGGCGGGGGGATCCTACAATGAGCAGTTCTTC.

The chain combines TRBV30 with TRBJ1-6; TRBD1 agrees at 7 bases. Trimming removed 4 bases from V and 4 bases from J; junction bases left unmatched: 1. Per germline, CDR1 GTSNPN and CDR2 SVGIG (reference sequence). This CDR3 spans 13 amino acids. CDR3 bases: TGTGCCTGGACGGGACAGTATAATTCACCCCTCCACTTT. Translating gives CAWTGQYNSPLHF.

The chain combines TRBV2 with TRBJ2-5, with D maybe TRBD1 (7 bases). Trimming took off 4 bases at V and 7 bases at J, with 10 bases between the two ends. The germline V gene has CDR1 SNHLY and CDR2 FYNNEI. The CDR3 consists of 12 residues. The CDR3 DNA is TGTGCCAGCAGTGGACAGGGAGGGACCCAGTACTTC. Protein: CASSGQGGTQYF.

There are a few counts of this clone. The V gene is TRBV2, the J gene TRBJ1-5, with TRBD1 identical over 8 bases. With 8 bases clipped from V and 5 bases from J, the junction kept 8 bases outside the gene matches. Germline values: CDR1 SNHLY, CDR2 FYNNEI. The CDR3 length is 14 residues. CDR3 bases: TGTGCCAGCGGCAGGGACAGGACTTATCAGCCCCAGCATTTT. It yields the protein CASGRDRTYQPQHF.

V usage is TRBV7-8 and J usage is TRBJ2-7, with TRBD1 identical over 8 bases. The trim removed 5 bases at V and 1 base at J, leaving 4 bases unmatched. CDR1 SGHVS and CDR2 FQNEAQ come from the germline V gene. The CDR3 runs to 14 residues. CDR3 region: CASSLWTGSYEQYF. The CDR3 region has the DNA TGTGCCAGCAGCCTATGGACAGGGTCCTACGAGCAGTACTTC.

The chain recombines TRBV24-1 with TRBJ1-1; 9 positions match TRBD1. Germline V gives CDR1 KGHDR, CDR2 SFDVKD. The CDR3 spans 13 residues. Trimming removed 7 bases from V and 4 bases from J; junction bases left unmatched: 3. The CDR3 loop reads CATSGTGFTEAFF. In nucleotides, the CDR3 is TGTGCCACCAGCGGGACAGGGTTCACTGAAGCTTTCTTT.

The chain uses TRBV30 and TRBJ2-7; weak D call: TRBD2 (5 bases). Germline V lookup: CDR1 GTSNPN, CDR2 SVGIG (reference sequence). V gave up 2 bases and J gave up 7 bases, with 9 bases separating them. The CDR3 runs to 11 residues. CDR3 sequence: CAWSLSGEQYF. The CDR3 DNA reads TGTGCCTGGAGTCTCTCGGGGGAGCAGTACTTC. Filled out from reference TRBV30 and TRBJ2-7, the complete variable domain reads SQTIHQWPATLVQPVGSPLSLECTVEGTSNPNLYWYRQAAGRGLQLLFYSVGIGQISSEVPQNLSASRPQDRQFILSSKKLLLSDSGFYLCAWSLSGEQYFGPGTRLTVT.

This clone was observed at least ten times. The chain carries TRBV19 and TRBJ1-6, with 8 nucleotides matching TRBD1. V trimming: 5 bases; J trimming: 7 bases; junction bases outside the gene matches: 4. CDR1 LNHDA and CDR2 SQIVND come from the germline V gene (reference sequence). The CDR3 is 14 residues long. This chain's CDR3 is CASSSWTGNSPLHF. CDR3 in DNA: TGTGCCAGTAGTTCGTGGACAGGGAATTCACCCCTCCACTTT.

The chain combines TRBV19 with TRBJ1-4; D is undetermined. Per the germline V gene, CDR1 is LNHDA and CDR2 is SQIVND (reference sequence). Trimming pared 5 bases from V and 5 bases from J, leaving 12 bases between. CDR3 size: 14 residues. CDR3 sequence: CASSPRVPNEKLFF. CDR3 in DNA: TGTGCCAGTAGTCCGCGGGTGCCGAATGAAAAACTGTTTTTT.